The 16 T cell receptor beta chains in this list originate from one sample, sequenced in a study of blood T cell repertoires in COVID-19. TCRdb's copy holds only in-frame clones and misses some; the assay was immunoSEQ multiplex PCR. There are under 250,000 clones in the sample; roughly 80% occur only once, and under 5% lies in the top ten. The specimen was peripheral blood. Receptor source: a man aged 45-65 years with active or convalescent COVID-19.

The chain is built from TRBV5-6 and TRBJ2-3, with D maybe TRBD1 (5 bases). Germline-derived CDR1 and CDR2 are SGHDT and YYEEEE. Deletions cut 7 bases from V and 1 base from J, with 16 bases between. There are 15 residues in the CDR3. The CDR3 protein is CASGAGRPGTDTQYF. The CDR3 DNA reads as TGTGCCAGCGGGGCAGGGCGTCCCGGCACAGATACGCAGTATTTT. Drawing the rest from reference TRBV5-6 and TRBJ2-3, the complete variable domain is DAGVTQSPTHLIKTRGQQVTLRCSPKSGHDTVSWYQQALGQGPQFIFQYYEEEERQRGNFPDRFSGHQFPNYSSELNVNALLLGDSALYLCASGAGRPGTDTQYFGPGTRLTVL.

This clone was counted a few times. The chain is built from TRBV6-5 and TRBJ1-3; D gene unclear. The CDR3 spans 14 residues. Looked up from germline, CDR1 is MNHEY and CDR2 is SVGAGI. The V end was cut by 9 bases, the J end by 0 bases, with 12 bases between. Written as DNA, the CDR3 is TGTGCCAGTCAGCAGACATACTCTGGAAACACCATATATTTT. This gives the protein CASQQTYSGNTIYF.

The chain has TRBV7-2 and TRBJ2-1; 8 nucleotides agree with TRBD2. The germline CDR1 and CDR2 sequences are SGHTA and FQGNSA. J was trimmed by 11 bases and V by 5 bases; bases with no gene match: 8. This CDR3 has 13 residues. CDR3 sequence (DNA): TGTGCCAGCAGCCCAGCGACTAGCGTCAAGCAGTTCTTC. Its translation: CASSPATSVKQFF.

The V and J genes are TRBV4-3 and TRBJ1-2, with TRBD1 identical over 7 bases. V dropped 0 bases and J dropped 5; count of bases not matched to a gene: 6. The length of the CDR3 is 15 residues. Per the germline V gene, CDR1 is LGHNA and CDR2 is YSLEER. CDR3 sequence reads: CASSQDVDREYGYTF. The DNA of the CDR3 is TGCGCCAGCAGCCAAGATGTCGACAGGGAGTATGGCTACACCTTC.

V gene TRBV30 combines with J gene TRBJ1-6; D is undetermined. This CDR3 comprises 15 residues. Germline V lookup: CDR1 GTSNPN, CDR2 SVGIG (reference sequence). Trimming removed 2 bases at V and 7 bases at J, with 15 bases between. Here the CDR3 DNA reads TGTGCCTGGAGTCAGGCCCGCAGCCAAAATTCACCCCTCCACTTT. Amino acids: CAWSQARSQNSPLHF.

The CDR3 DNA reads TGCGCCAGCAGCCACAGCGGGGGGCTAGCGGGGGAGCTGTTTTTT. Amino acid sequence: CASSHSGGLAGELFF. V gene TRBV4-3 combines with J gene TRBJ2-2; 9 bases fit TRBD2. Germline-derived CDR1 and CDR2 are LGHNA and YSLEER. The CDR3 totals 15 residues. V lost 3 bases and J lost 8; bases outside the gene matches: 7.

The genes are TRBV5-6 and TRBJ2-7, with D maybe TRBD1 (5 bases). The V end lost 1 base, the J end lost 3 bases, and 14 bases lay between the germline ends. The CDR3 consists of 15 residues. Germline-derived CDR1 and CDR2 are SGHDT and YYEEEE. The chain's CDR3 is CASSLWFRGIYEQYF. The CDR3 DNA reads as TGTGCCAGCAGCTTGTGGTTTAGGGGAATCTACGAGCAGTACTTC.

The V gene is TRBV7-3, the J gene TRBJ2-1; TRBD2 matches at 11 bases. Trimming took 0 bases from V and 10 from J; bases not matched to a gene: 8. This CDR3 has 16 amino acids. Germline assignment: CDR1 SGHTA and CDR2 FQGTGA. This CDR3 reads CASSLTSGGAPKEQFF. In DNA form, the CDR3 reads TGTGCCAGCAGCTTAACTAGCGGGGGGGCCCCGAAGGAGCAGTTCTTC.

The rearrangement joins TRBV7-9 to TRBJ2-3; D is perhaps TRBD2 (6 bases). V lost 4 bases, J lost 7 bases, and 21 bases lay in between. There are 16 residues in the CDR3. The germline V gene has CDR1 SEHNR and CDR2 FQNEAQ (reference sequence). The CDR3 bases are TGTGCCAGCAGCTCCAAGGGGAGGCGGGGTGGGTATACGCAGTATTTT. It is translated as CASSSKGRRGGYTQYF.

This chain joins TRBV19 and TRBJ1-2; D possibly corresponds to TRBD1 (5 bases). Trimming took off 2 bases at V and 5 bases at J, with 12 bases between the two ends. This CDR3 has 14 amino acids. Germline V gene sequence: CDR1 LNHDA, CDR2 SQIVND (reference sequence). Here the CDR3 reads CASSIWTPMYGYTF. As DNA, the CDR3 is TGTGCCAGTAGTATATGGACACCTATGTATGGCTACACCTTC.

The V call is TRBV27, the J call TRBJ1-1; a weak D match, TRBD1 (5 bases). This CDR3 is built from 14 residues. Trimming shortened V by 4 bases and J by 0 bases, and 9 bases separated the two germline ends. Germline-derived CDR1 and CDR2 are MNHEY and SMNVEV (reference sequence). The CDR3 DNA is TGTGCCAGCAGTTCGGGGGAATTGAACACTGAAGCTTTCTTT. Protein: CASSSGELNTEAFF.

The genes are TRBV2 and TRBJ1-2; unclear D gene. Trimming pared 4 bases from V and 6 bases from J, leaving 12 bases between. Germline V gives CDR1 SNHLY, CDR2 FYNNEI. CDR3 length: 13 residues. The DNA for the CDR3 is TGTGCCAGCAGTGCAGTCCTTCCGAATGGCTACACCTTC. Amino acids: CASSAVLPNGYTF.

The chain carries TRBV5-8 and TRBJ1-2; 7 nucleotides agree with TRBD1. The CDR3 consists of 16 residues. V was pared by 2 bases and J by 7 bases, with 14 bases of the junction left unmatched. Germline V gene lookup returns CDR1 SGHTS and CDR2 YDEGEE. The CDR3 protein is CASSLPQKRNRGGYTF. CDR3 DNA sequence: TGTGCCAGCAGCTTACCACAAAAGAGAAACAGGGGTGGCTACACCTTC. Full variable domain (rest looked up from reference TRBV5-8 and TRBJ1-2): EAGVTQSPTHLIKTRGQQATLRCSPISGHTSVYWYQQALGLGLQFLLWYDEGEERNRGNFPPRFSGRQFPNYSSELNVNALELEDSALYLCASSLPQKRNRGGYTFGSGTRLTVV.

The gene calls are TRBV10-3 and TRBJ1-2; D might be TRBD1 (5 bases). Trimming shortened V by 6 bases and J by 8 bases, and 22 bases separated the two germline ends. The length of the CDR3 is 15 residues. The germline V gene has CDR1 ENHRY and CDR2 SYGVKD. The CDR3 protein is CAIRDSPPRIWGYTF. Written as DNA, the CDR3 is TGTGCCATCAGAGACAGCCCTCCCAGGATTTGGGGCTACACCTTC.

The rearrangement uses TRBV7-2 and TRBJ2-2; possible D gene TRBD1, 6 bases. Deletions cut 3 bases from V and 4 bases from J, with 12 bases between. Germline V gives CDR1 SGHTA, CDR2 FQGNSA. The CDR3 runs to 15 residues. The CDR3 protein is CASSFDRSSTGELFF. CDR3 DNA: TGTGCCAGCAGCTTCGACAGGAGTAGCACCGGGGAGCTGTTTTTT.

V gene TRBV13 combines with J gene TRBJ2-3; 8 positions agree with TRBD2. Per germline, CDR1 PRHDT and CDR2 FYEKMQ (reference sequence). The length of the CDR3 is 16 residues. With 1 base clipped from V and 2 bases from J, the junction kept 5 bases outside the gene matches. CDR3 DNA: TGTGCCAGCAGCTTAGTAGGTAGCGGGGACACAGATACGCAGTATTTT. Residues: CASSLVGSGDTDTQYF.